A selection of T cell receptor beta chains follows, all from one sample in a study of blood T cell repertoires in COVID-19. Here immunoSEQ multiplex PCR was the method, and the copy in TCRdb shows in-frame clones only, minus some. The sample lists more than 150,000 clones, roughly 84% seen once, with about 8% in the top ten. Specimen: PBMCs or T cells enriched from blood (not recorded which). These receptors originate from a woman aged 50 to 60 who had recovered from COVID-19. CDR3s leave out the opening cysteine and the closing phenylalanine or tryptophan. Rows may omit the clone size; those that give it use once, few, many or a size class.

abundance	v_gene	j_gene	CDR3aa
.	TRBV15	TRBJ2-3	ATSRGSGLDTQY
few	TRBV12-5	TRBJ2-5	ASGLTVALRETQY
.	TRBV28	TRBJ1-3	ASAGTGPFGSGNTIY
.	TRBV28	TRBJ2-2	ASSFSGRNAGELF
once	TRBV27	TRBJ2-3	ASSLGGGAADTQY
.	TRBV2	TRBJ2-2	ASSKGGLNTGELF
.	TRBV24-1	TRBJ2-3	ATSDLRGYTDTQY
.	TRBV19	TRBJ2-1	ASRRTSGSSYNEQF
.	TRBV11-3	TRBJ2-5	ASSFSPASGGRETQY
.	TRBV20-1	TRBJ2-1	SASRLAGQGEQF
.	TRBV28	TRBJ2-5	ASSSAGTAQETQY
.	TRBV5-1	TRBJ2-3	ASSFGGRDTQY
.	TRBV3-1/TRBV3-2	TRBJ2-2	ASSQGIGSSTGELF
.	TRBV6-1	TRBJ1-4	ASSDPRGVGEKLF
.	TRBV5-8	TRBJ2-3	ASSLGGVGDTQY
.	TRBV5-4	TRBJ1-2	ASSFRGGQGGYGYT
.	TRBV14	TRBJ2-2	ASSQARGYTGELF
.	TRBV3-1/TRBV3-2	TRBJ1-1	ASSPGGNTEAF
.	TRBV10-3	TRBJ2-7	AISEDSSYEQY
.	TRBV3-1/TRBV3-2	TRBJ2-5	ASSQNPAGAETQY
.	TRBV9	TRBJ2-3	ASSESPVGTQY
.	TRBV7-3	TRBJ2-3	ASSFLAGTDTQY
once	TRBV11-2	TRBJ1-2	ASSYSIVGLGYT
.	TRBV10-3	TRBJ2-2	AIRGTGELF
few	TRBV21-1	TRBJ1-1	ASSPWEGAETEAF
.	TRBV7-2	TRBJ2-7	ASSSSGYEQY
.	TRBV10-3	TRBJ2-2	AIHSGETNTGELF
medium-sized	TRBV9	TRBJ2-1	ASSDNPGGYNEQF
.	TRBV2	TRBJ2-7	ASRGTGAGEQY
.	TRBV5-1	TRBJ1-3	ASSLAGPAGNTIY
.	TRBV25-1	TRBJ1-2	ASTQGGGYT
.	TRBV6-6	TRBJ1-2	ATYFDRENYGYT
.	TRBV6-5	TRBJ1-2	ASRTRDTKNYGYT
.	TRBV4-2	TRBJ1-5	ASSQETGSGNQPQH
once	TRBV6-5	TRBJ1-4	ASSYKGQGNEKLF
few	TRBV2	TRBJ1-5	ASSDGIGGNQPQH
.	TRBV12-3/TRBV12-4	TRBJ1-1	ASKGGRTEAF
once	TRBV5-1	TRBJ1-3	ASSLAGAAGNTIY
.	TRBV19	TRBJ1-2	ACQTGVGNYGYT
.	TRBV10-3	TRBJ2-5	AISGGTSGRETQY
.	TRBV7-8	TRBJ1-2	ASSFVSSRGIYGYT
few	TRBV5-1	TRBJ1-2	ASSFTNRVEGYT
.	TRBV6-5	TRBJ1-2	ASSYLQGAGGYT
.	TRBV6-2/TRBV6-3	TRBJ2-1	ASSYGRGNEQF
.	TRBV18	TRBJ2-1	ASSKQGIAGGNNEQF
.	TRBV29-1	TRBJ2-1	SVLAGKYNEQF
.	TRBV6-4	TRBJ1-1	ASKGPGQYSEAF
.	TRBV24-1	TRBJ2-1	ATSDADRLLWNEQF
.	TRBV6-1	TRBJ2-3	ASSEAVGVDTQY
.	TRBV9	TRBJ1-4	ASSVEGRGNEKLF
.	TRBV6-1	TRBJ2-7	ASSGRGSEQY
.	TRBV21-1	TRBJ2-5	ASSIVSSGRASGVIGQETQY
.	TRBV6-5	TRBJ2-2	ASSYGTTATGELF